These 29 T cell receptor beta chains were all obtained from the same sample, sequenced in a study of identical twins. Via MiXCR, TCRdb re-called the 5' RACE reads, giving one row per CDR3 protein. Of 350,000 to 500,000 distinct CDR3 sequences listed, roughly 18% are singletons. The specimen sequenced was naive T cells sorted from blood. These receptors were taken from a man aged 45 to 65 in good health.

This clonotype was seen repeatedly, ten times or more. The V and J genes are TRBV28 and TRBJ1-5, with D perhaps matching TRBD1 (6 bases). V lost 7 bases to trimming and J lost 1 base, with 20 bases between them. The CDR3 consists of 17 residues. The germline V gene encodes CDR1 MDHEN and CDR2 SYDVKM. Here the CDR3 DNA reads TGTGCCAGCACCCCCCCCCTGGACAGATGGAGCAATCAGCCCCAGCATTTT. Its translation: CASTPPLDRWSNQPQHF.

This clonotype was seen at least ten times. The CDR3 coding sequence is TGTGCCAGCAGTTTAGGGACAGGGGTTGTGGAGCAGTACTTC. Its protein product is CASSLGTGVVEQYF. The rearrangement joins TRBV12-3 or TRBV12-4 to TRBJ2-7; 9 nucleotides agree with TRBD1. The CDR3 covers 14 residues. V shed 1 base and J 7 bases; nucleotides not matched to a gene: 5.

The chain links TRBV5-1 to TRBJ1-1; 7 nucleotides line up with TRBD1. J was trimmed by 4 bases and V by 4 bases; bases with no gene match: 7. The CDR3 totals 14 residues. The V gene's germline CDR1 is SGHRS and CDR2 YFSETQ. The CDR3 protein is CASSDQGGSTEAFF. CDR3 nucleotides: TGCGCCAGCAGCGACCAGGGGGGTTCCACTGAAGCTTTCTTT.

There are many counts of this clonotype. This rearrangement joins TRBV7-9 to TRBJ1-6; a weak D match, TRBD1 (5 bases). There are 15 residues in the CDR3. CDR1 SEHNR and CDR2 FQNEAQ come from the germline V gene (reference sequence). Trimming removed 5 bases from V and 6 bases from J, with 14 bases in between. The CDR3 reads CASSLTEGINSPLHF. CDR3 in DNA: TGTGCCAGCAGCCTAACGGAGGGGATTAATTCACCCCTCCACTTT.

The chain recombines TRBV27 with TRBJ2-5, with TRBD2 matching over 9 bases. V shed 8 bases, J shed 2 bases, and the junction held 9 bases outside the gene matches. Germline V gene data show CDR1 as MNHEY and CDR2 as SMNVEV (reference sequence). The CDR3 sequence is 15 residues long. For the CDR3, the DNA is TGTGCCAGCGCCCCCCTTAGCGGGAGACAAGAGACCCAGTACTTC. Protein product: CASAPLSGRQETQYF.

This clonotype was seen many times. This chain uses TRBV20-1 with TRBJ2-7; 7 nucleotides match TRBD1. The V and J ends lost 3 bases and 0 bases, in that order; junction bases with no gene match: 5. CDR1 and CDR2 from the germline V gene are DFQATT and SNEGSKA (reference sequence). This CDR3 spans 14 amino acids. As DNA, the CDR3 is TGCAGTGCTAGCTGGACAGGAAGCTCCTACGAGCAGTACTTC. It codes for CSASWTGSSYEQYF.

There are many counts of this clonotype. V usage is TRBV5-1 and J usage is TRBJ2-3; a weak D match, TRBD2 (6 bases). The germline V gene has CDR1 SGHRS and CDR2 YFSETQ. The V and J ends lost 0 bases and 0 bases respectively, with 8 bases between them. This CDR3 spans 15 amino acids. The CDR3 DNA reads TGCGCCAGCAGCTTGGCGGGAGTGAGCACAGATACGCAGTATTTT. As protein: CASSLAGVSTDTQYF.

As for this clonotype: Compared with germline, one end of the junction differs, possibly owing to a read error. The chain joins TRBV4-2 to TRBJ2-7; 7 bases line up with TRBD2. Germline CDR1 reads LGHNA; CDR2 reads YNFKEQ. There are 16 residues in the CDR3. The CDR3 is CASSQPTSVTSYGQYF. CDR3 DNA: TGTGCCAGCAGCCAGCCCACTAGCGTAACCTCCTACGGGCAGTACTTC.

The chain combines TRBV4-3 with TRBJ2-7; TRBD1 agrees at 8 bases. Germline CDR1 and CDR2: LGHNA and YSLEER. V shed 0 bases, J shed 6 bases, and the junction held 4 bases outside the gene matches. This CDR3 spans 14 amino acids. CDR3 bases: TGCGCCAGCAGCCAAGATCGACAGGGGTCCGAGCAGTACTTC. It translates to CASSQDRQGSEQYF.

This clonotype has only a few counts. The chain is built from TRBV12-3 or TRBV12-4 and TRBJ2-5; D not certain. Trimming left V 1 base short and J 5 bases short, with 8 bases between. This CDR3 has 13 amino acids. The DNA for the CDR3 is TGTGCCAGCAGTTTAGTCTGGCTGGAGACCCAGTACTTC. It translates to CASSLVWLETQYF.

This clonotype has more than one count but fewer than ten. The chain couples TRBV6-2 or TRBV6-3 to TRBJ2-5, with a tentative D call TRBD2 (5 bases). Germline values: CDR1 MNHEY, CDR2 SVGEGT. V lost 6 bases, J lost 1 base, and 21 bases lay in between. The CDR3 covers 17 residues. Here the CDR3 reads CASSIMRVPSSQETQYF. The CDR3 bases are TGTGCCAGCAGCATAATGAGGGTACCTTCGAGCCAAGAGACCCAGTACTTC.

This clonotype was counted at least ten times. The junction does not match germline at one end; this may be a read error. This rearrangement joins TRBV12-3 or TRBV12-4 to TRBJ2-1, with TRBD2 as a possible D gene (5 bases). This CDR3 comprises 12 residues. The CDR3 DNA follows: TGTGCCAGCAGTACCACTAGAGCCCAGCCCGTCTTC. Translation: CASSTTRAQPVF.

This clonotype was seen a few times. The V call is TRBV6-5, the J call TRBJ1-1; a weak D match, TRBD1 (6 bases). This CDR3 is built from 13 residues. CDR1 and CDR2 from the germline V gene are MNHEY and SVGAGI. Trimming took off 2 bases at V and 8 bases at J, with 12 bases between the two ends. In nucleotides, the CDR3 is TGTGCCAGCAGTTACAGTTTAGGACAGGAAGCTTTCTTT. Its protein is CASSYSLGQEAFF.

This clonotype has ten or more counts. The rearrangement links TRBV29-1 to TRBJ2-1, with no clear D. The CDR3 spans 11 residues. Looked up from germline, CDR1 is SQVTM and CDR2 is ANQGSEA. V was pared by 3 bases and J by 6 bases, with 6 bases between. This CDR3 reads CSVEMFNEQFF. Here the CDR3 DNA reads TGCAGCGTTGAGATGTTCAATGAGCAGTTCTTC.

This clonotype was found many times. The V call is TRBV6-1, the J call TRBJ2-7; perhaps TRBD1 as D (6 bases). The V end lost 6 bases, the J end lost 2 bases, and 14 bases lay between the germline ends. The CDR3 totals 14 residues. Germline-derived CDR1 and CDR2 are MNHNS and SASEGT. CDR3 sequence (DNA): TGTGCCAGCAGGCACAGGGACGGAACCTACGAGCAGTACTTC. It encodes CASRHRDGTYEQYF.

A few counts support this clonotype. CDR3 amino acids: CASSFAGTGNYEQYF. In nucleotides, the CDR3 is TGTGCCAGCAGTTTCGCCGGGACAGGCAACTACGAGCAGTACTTC. The rearrangement uses TRBV28 and TRBJ2-7; TRBD1 matches 8 bases. The CDR3 is 15 residues long. The V gene's germline CDR1 is MDHEN and CDR2 SYDVKM. V shed 3 bases, J shed 3 bases, and the junction held 7 bases outside the gene matches.

This clonotype was seen ten or more times. This chain connects TRBV7-8 to TRBJ1-1; D remains unclear. The CDR3 runs to 13 residues. V lost 4 bases and J lost 3, with 9 bases in between. Germline CDR1 and CDR2: SGHVS and FQNEAQ. The CDR3 sequence is CASSSTLHTEAFF. In DNA form, the CDR3 reads TGTGCCAGCAGCTCGACACTCCACACTGAAGCTTTCTTT.

V is TRBV27 and J is TRBJ1-5; no firm D call. The V gene's germline CDR1 is MNHEY and CDR2 SMNVEV (reference sequence). The CDR3 covers 14 residues. Trimming removed 5 bases from V and 5 bases from J, with 13 bases in between. CDR3 nucleotide sequence: TGTGCCAGCAGTCTTACGGACCAGTATCAGCCCCAGCATTTT. This gives the protein CASSLTDQYQPQHF.

This clonotype was seen a few times. The CDR3 nucleotides read TGTGCCATCAGGGACCTTGGGGATGGGGCTGAAGCTTTCTTT. As protein: CAIRDLGDGAEAFF. The chain couples TRBV10-3 to TRBJ1-1; D unresolved. CDR1 ENHRY and CDR2 SYGVKD come from the germline V gene. V lost 6 bases to trimming and J lost 6 bases, with 17 bases between them. The CDR3 runs to 14 residues.

This clonotype was recorded many times. The chain has TRBV5-1 and TRBJ1-3; D is ambiguous. This CDR3 region has 14 residues. V lost 0 bases and J 5 bases, leaving 9 bases between the germline ends. The germline V gene encodes CDR1 SGHRS and CDR2 YFSETQ. The CDR3: CASSLEATRNTIYF. Here the CDR3 DNA reads TGCGCCAGCAGCTTGGAGGCTACGAGAAACACCATATATTTT.

V usage is TRBV19 and J usage is TRBJ2-7; the match to TRBD1 covers 7 bases. Germline V lookup: CDR1 LNHDA, CDR2 SQIVND (reference sequence). This CDR3 is 13 amino acids long. Unmatched junction bases numbered 3, after V lost 4 bases and J lost 3 bases. The CDR3 loop is CASSTTGNYEQYF. In DNA form, the CDR3 reads TGTGCCAGTAGTACGACAGGGAACTACGAGCAGTACTTC.

This clonotype was seen a few times. This rearrangement joins TRBV15 to TRBJ2-5; 9 nucleotides agree with TRBD2. There are 17 residues in the CDR3. Unmatched junction bases numbered 11, after V lost 0 bases and J lost 6 bases. Per the germline V gene, CDR1 is LNHNV and CDR2 is YYDKDF (reference sequence). CDR3 bases: TGTGCCACCAGCAGAGATTCCCGTAGCGGGAGCATGCAGACCCAGTACTTC. Protein: CATSRDSRSGSMQTQYF.

This clonotype was picked up many times. This rearrangement joins TRBV28 to TRBJ1-2, with D tentatively TRBD1 (5 bases). The length of the CDR3 is 13 residues. Trimming shortened V by 3 bases and J by 8 bases, and 13 bases separated the two germline ends. The germline CDR1 and CDR2 sequences are MDHEN and SYDVKM. CDR3 DNA: TGTGCCAGCAGTTTTAACAGGAGGAACGGCTACACCTTC. Translation: CASSFNRRNGYTF.

This clonotype was counted a few times. The chain carries TRBV5-1 and TRBJ2-3, with TRBD2 matching 7 bases. Trimming at V came to 1 base and at J to 4 bases, leaving 9 bases not matched to a gene. Germline CDR1 SGHRS, CDR2 YFSETQ. This CDR3 has 16 residues. In DNA form, the CDR3 reads TGCGCCAGCAGCTTGTCTGGCGGGAGAGAGGCAGATACGCAGTATTTT. Translated, it gives CASSLSGGREADTQYF.

This clonotype was seen many times. The chain has TRBV11-2 and TRBJ2-7; TRBD2 might be the D (6 bases). CDR3 length: 15 amino acids. Trimming left V 2 bases short and J 3 bases short, with 14 bases between. Germline CDR1 is SGHAT and CDR2 is FQNNGV. CDR3 nucleotide sequence: TGTGCCAGCAGCTTACTCGCGGGAACCCTCTACGAGCAGTACTTC. Its protein product is CASSLLAGTLYEQYF.

This clonotype was picked up a small number of times. The gene calls are TRBV18 and TRBJ1-5; D might be TRBD1 (5 bases). The CDR3 loop spans 15 amino acids. Germline V gives CDR1 KGHSH, CDR2 LQKENI. V dropped 6 bases and J dropped 1 base, with 13 bases sitting between them. The CDR3 sequence: CASSAGPVSNQPQHF. In DNA, the CDR3 is TGTGCCAGCTCGGCGGGACCCGTAAGCAATCAGCCCCAGCATTTT.

The V and J genes are TRBV12-3 or TRBV12-4 and TRBJ2-1; D gene ambiguous. V was clipped by 6 bases and J by 2 bases, with 14 bases between them. The CDR3 has 15 residues. The DNA of the CDR3 is TGTGCCAGCAGCCCCAACTCCCTCGCCTACAATGAGCAGTTCTTC. Protein: CASSPNSLAYNEQFF.

This clonotype was recorded a few times. The V and J genes are TRBV12-3 or TRBV12-4 and TRBJ2-1, with TRBD2 identical over 10 bases. This CDR3 region has 15 residues. V shed 6 bases, J shed 6 bases, and the junction held 8 bases outside the gene matches. The CDR3 DNA reads TGTGCCAGCAGACTCCTAGCGGGGGTAAGCAATGAGCAGTTCTTC. Its translation: CASRLLAGVSNEQFF.

The genes are TRBV6-6 and TRBJ1-2; TRBD1 is a possible D gene (5 bases). The V end lost 5 bases, the J end lost 8 bases, and 15 bases lay between the germline ends. The germline gives CDR1 MNHNY, CDR2 SVGAGI (reference sequence). The CDR3 is made up of 13 amino acids. In DNA form, the CDR3 reads TGTGCCAGCAGTGACCCGGGGGGAGTCGGCTACACCTTC. It translates to CASSDPGGVGYTF.